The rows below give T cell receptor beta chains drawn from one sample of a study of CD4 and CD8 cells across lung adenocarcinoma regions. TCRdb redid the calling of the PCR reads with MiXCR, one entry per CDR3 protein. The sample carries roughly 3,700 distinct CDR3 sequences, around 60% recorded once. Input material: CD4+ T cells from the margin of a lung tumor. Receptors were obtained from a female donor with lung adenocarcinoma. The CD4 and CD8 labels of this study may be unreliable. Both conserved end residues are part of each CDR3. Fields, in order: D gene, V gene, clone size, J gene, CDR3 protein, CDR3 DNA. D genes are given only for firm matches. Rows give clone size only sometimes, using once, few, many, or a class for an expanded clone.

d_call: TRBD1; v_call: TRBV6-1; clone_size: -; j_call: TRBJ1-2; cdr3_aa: CASSVQTGASYGYTF; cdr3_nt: TGTGCCAGCAGTGTCCAGACAGGGGCCTCCTATGGCTACACCTTC
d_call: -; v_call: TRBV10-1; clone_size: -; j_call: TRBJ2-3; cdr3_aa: CASSDSVGSDTQYF; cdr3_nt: TGCGCCAGCAGTGACTCCGTAGGCTCAGATACGCAGTATTTT
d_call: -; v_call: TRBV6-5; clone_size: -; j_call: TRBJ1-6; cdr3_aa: CASSYGQVGSPLHF; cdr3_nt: TGTGCCAGCAGTTACGGGCAGGTGGGATCACCCCTCCACTTT
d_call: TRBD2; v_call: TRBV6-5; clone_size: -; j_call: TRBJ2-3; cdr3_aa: CASSLLAGRTTDTQYF; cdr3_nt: TGTGCCAGCAGTTTGCTAGCGGGCCGTACCACAGATACGCAGTATTTC
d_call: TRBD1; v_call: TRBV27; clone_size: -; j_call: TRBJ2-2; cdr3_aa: CASSLYSPGTGNTGELFF; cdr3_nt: TGTGCCAGCAGTTTATACTCCCCCGGGACAGGCAACACCGGGGAGCTGTTTTTT
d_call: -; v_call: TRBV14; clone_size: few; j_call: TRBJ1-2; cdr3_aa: CASSLDIYYGYTF; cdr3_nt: TGTGCCAGCAGCCTTGACATCTACTATGGCTACACCTTC
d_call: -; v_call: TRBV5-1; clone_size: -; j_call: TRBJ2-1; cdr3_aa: CASSIPPSNEQFF; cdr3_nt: TGCGCCAGCAGCATACCTCCTTCCAATGAGCAGTTCTTC
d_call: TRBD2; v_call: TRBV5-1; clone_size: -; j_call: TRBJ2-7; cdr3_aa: CASSSREGPSYEQYF; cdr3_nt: TGCGCCAGCAGCTCTCGGGAGGGCCCCTCCTACGAGCAGTACTTC
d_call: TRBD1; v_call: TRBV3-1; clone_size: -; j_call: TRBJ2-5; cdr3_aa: CASSLLGQDDKTQYF; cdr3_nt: TGTGCCAGCAGCCTCCTCGGACAGGACGACAAGACCCAGTACTTC
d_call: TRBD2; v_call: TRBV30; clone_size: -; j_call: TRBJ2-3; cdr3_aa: CAWRRTSDSTDTQYF; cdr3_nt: TGTGCCTGGAGGAGGACTAGCGATAGCACAGATACGCAGTATTTT
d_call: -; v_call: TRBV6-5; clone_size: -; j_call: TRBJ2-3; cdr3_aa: CASSYEQARDTQYF; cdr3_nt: TGTGCCAGCAGTTACGAACAGGCAAGAGATACGCAGTATTTT
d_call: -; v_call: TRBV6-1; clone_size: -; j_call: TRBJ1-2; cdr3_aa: CASGVGAGGYTF; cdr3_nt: TGTGCCAGCGGGGTGGGGGCAGGGGGCTACACCTTC
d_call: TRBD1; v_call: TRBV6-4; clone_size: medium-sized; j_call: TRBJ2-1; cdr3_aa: CASSPGTGTYNEQFF; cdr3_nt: TGTGCCAGCAGCCCCGGGACAGGGACCTACAATGAGCAGTTCTTC
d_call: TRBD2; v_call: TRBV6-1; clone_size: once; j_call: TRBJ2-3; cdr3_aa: CASRTSGGGTDTQYF; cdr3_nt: TGTGCCAGCAGGACTAGCGGGGGGGGCACAGATACGCAGTATTTT
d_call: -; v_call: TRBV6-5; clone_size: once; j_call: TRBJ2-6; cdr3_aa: CASSWLRDNSGANVLTF; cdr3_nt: TGTGCCAGCAGTTGGCTCCGGGACAACTCTGGGGCCAACGTCCTGACTTTC
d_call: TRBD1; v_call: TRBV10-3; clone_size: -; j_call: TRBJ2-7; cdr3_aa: CALGVQGVSTNKQYF; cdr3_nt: TGTGCCCTGGGCGTCCAGGGGGTGAGCACCAATAAGCAGTACTTC
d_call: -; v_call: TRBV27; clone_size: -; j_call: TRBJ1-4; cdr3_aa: CASSFFGGRPEKLFF; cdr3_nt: TGTGCCAGCAGTTTTTTCGGGGGGCGCCCCGAGAAACTGTTTTTT
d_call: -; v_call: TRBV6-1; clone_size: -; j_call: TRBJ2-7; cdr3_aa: CASSDAAYLYEQYF; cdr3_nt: TGTGCCAGCAGTGACGCAGCTTATCTCTACGAGCAGTACTTC
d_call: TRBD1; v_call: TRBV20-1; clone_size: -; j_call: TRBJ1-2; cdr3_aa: CSARDLARTGGFGGYTF; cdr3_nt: TGCAGTGCTAGAGATCTCGCCAGGACAGGGGGCTTCGGGGGCTACACCTTC
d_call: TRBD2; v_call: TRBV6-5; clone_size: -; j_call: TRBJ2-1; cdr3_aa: CASSSPGLAAAYNEQFF; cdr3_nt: TGTGCCAGCAGTTCCCCCGGACTAGCGGCCGCCTACAATGAGCAGTTCTTC
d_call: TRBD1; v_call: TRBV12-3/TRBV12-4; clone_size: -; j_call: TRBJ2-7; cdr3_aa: CASSFLLTTGQGVYNEQYF; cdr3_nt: TGTGCCAGCAGTTTCCTTTTGACTACCGGACAGGGGGTATACAATGAGCAGTACTTC
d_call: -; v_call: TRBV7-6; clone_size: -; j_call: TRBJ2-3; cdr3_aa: CASSLRQSTDTQYF; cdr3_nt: TGTGCCAGCAGCTTACGGCAGAGCACAGATACGCAGTATTTT
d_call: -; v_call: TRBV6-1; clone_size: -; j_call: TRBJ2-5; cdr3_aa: CACKGLVGRDQDTQYF; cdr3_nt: TGTGCCTGCAAGGGGTTAGTGGGCCGGGACCAAGATACGCAGTACTTC
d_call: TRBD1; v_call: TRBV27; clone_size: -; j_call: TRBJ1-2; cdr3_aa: CASSLGPGGNGYTF; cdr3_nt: TGTGCCAGCAGTTTAGGGCCAGGGGGGAATGGCTACACCTTC
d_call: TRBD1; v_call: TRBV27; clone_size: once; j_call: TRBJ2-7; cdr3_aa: CASRRQGSYEQYF; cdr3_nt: TGTGCCAGTAGAAGACAGGGATCCTACGAGCAGTACTTC
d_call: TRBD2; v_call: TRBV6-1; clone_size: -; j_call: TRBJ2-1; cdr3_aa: CASRPSGLAGGYSLFF; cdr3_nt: TGTGCCAGCAGACCTAGCGGACTAGCGGGAGGGTACTCACTGTTCTTC
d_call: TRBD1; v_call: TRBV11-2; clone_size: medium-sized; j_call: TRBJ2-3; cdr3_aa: CASSLDRQGAHTQYF; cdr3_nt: TGTGCCAGCAGCTTAGATAGACAGGGGGCCCATACGCAGTATTTT
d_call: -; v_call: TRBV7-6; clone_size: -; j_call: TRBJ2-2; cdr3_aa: CASTTTGFDTGELFF; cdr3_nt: TGTGCCAGCACTACTACGGGTTTCGACACCGGGGAGCTGTTTTTT
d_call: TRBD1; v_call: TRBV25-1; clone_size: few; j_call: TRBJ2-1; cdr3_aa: CASSGQGAGANVQTF; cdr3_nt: TGTGCCAGCAGTGGACAGGGGGCTGGGGCCAACGTCCAGACCTTC
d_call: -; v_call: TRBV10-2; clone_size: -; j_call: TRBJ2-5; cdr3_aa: CASSESGYQETQYF; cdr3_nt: TGCGCCAGCAGTGAGAGTGGGTACCAAGAGACCCAGTACTTC
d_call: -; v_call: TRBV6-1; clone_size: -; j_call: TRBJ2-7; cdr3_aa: CASSLVSYEQYF; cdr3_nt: TGTGCCAGCAGTCTCGTTTCCTACGAGCAGTACTTC
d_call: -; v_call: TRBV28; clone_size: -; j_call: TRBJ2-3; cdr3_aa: CASSSGSTSTDTQYF; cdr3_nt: TGTGCCAGCAGTTCCGGATCTACTTCCACAGATACGCAGTATTTT
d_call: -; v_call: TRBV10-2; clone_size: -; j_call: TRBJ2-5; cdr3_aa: CASSVIAEDTQYF; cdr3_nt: TGCGCCAGCAGTGTCATCGCTGAGGACACCCAGTACTTC
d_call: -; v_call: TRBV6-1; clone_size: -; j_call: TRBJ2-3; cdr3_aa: CASGIGGQGADTQYF; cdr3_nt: TGTGCCAGCGGTATTGGGGGCCAGGGCGCAGATACGCAGTACTTT
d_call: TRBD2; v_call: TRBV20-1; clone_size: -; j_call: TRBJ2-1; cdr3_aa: CSGRSGSRWEQFF; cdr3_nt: TGCAGTGGACGGAGCGGGAGTAGATGGGAGCAGTTCTTC
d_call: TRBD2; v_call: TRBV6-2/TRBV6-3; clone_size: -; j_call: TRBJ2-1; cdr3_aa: CASLREGTYNEQFF; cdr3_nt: TGTGCCAGCTTGCGGGAGGGTACCTACAATGAGCAGTTCTTC
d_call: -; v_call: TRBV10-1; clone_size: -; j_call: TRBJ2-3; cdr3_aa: CASSEGKASTDTQYF; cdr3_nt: TGCGCCAGCAGTGAAGGGAAAGCGAGCACAGATACGCAGTATTTT
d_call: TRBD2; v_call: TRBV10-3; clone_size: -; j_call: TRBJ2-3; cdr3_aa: CAIRGGGSRNWGTDTQYF; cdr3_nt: TGTGCCATCAGGGGTGGCGGGAGTCGTAATTGGGGCACAGATACGCAGTATTTT
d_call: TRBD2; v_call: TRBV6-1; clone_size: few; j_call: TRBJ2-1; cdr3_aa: CASSEWLAAYNEQFF; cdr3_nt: TGTGCCAGCAGTGAATGGCTAGCGGCCTACAATGAGCAGTTCTTC
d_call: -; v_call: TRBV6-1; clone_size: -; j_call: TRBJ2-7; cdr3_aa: CASGGLGRRGTDTQYF; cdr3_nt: TGTGCCAGCGGGGGGTTGGGGCGCCGTGGCACAGATACGCAGTACTTC
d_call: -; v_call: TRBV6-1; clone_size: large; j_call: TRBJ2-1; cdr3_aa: CASSRSAPPYNEQFF; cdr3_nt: TGTGCCAGCAGTAGGAGCGCCCCGCCCTACAATGAGCAGTTCTTC
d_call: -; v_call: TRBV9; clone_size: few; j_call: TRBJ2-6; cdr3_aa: CASSVAGGGANVLTF; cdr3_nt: TGTGCCAGCAGCGTAGCGGGCGGTGGGGCCAACGTCCTGACTTTC
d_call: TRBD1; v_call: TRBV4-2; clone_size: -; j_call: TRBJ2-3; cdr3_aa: CASSQDQGRGSDTQYF; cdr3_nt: TGTGCCAGCAGCCAAGATCAAGGCAGGGGGTCAGATACGCAGTATTTT
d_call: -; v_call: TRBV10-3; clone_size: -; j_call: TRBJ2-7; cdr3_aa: CASSESGGAYEQYF; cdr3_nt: TGTGCCAGCAGTGAGTCAGGGGGGGCCTACGAGCAGTACTTC
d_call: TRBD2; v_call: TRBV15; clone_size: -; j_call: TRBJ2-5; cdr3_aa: CATSSPLSGRMETQYF; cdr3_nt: TGTGCCACCAGCAGCCCCCTTAGCGGGAGGATGGAGACCCAGTACTTC
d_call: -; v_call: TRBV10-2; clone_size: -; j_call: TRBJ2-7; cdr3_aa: CASRAMSVSSYEQYF; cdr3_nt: TGCGCCAGCAGAGCGATGAGCGTAAGCTCCTACGAGCAGTACTTC
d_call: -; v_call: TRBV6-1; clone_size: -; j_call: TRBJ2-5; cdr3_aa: CAGSGGVSTETQYF; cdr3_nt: TGTGCGGGCAGTGGGGGCGTCAGCACAGAGACCCAGTATTTC
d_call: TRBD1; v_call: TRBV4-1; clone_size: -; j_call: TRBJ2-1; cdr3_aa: CASSRPGQPPYNEQFF; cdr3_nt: TGCGCCAGCAGCCGACCGGGACAGCCGCCCTACAATGAGCAGTTCTTC
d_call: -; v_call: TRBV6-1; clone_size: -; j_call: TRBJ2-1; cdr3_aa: CASTQAPLMIEQFF; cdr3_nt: TGTGCCAGCACACAGGCCCCTCTAATGATCGAGCAGTTCTTC
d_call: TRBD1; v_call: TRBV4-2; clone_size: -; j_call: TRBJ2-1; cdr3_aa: CASRTGTGDYNEQFF; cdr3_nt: TGTGCCAGCAGGACCGGGACAGGGGATTACAATGAGCAGTTCTTC
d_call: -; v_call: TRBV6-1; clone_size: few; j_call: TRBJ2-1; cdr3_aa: CASSESASSYNEQFF; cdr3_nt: TGTGCCAGCAGTGAATCGGCTTCTTCCTACAATGAGCAGTTCTTC
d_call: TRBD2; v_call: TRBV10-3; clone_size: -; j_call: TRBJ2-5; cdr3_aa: CAGRGGSGPETQYF; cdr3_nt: TGTGCGGGGCGGGGGGGGAGTGGGCCAGAGACCCAGTACTTC
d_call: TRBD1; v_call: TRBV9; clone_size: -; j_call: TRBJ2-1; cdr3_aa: CASSVDRGPLPYNEQFF; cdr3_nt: TGTGCCAGCAGCGTTGACAGGGGTCCCTTACCTTACAATGAGCAGTTCTTC
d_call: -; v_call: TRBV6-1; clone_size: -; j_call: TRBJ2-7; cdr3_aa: CAGSEGRDEGSQYF; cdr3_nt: TGTGCGGGCAGTGAGGGTCGGGACGAAGGATCGCAGTACTTC
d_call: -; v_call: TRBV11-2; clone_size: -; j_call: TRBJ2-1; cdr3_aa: CASTGGQGTYNEQFF; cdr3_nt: TGTGCCAGCACTGGGGGGCAGGGGACTTACAATGAGCAGTTCTTC
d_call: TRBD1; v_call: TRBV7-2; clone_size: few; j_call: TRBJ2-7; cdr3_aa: CASSRPGTGFEQYF; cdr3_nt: TGTGCCAGCAGCCGTCCCGGGACAGGGTTTGAGCAGTACTTC
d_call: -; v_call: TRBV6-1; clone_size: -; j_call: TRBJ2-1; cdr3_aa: CASSEYVYRYNEQFF; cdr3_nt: TGTGCCAGCAGTGAATATGTTTACCGCTACAATGAGCAGTTCTTC
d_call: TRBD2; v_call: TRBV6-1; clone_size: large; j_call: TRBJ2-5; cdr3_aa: CASRGEGPRRAQYF; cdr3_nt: TGTGCCAGCAGGGGGGAGGGACCCCGAAGGGCCCAGTACTTC
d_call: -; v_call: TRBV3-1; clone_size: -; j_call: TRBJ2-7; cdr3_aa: CASSQDGGYSYEQYF; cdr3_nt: TGTGCCAGCAGCCAAGATGGGGGATACTCCTACGAGCAGTACTTC
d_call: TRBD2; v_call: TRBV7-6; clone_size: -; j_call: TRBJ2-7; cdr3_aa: CASSLEFGLASYNEQYF; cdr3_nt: TGTGCCAGCAGCTTAGAATTTGGACTAGCTTCCTACAATGAGCAGTACTTC